This paragraph reports one TCR beta chain. Its antigen is as yet unknown. This record comes from a study of Graves' ophthalmopathy and Graves' hyperthyroidism. Study-wide results and caveats: At 70.59% sensitivity and 72.22% specificity, the model predicted progression of the ophthalmopathy. The majority of expanded thyroid clonotypes above 0.001 frequency also occurred in blood. The 13-signature model separated ophthalmopathy from stable hyperthyroidism at roughly 90% sensitivity and roughly 80% specificity.

This CDR3 is 17 amino acids long. V was clipped by 1 base and J by 1 base; unmatched bases: 9. Germline V CDR1 and CDR2: SEHNR, FQNEAQ (reference sequence). The study amplified TCR beta CDR3 regions using RNA transcripts. The first-round RT-PCR employed HTBI primers together with the Qiagen OneStep RT-PCR kit. A multiplex PCR was then performed as the second round. TCRdb recomputed calls from the multiplex PCR reads with MiXCR, one row per CDR3 protein. Among approximately 1.2 million distinct CDR3 sequences listed, 36% were seen once. V gene TRBV7-9 combines with J gene TRBJ1-1, with 7 positions matching TRBD1. The specimen sequenced was peripheral blood or thyroid tissue (not recorded which). The TCR was taken from an adult man with Graves' hyperthyroidism. In nucleotides, the CDR3 is TGTGCCAGCAGCTTAGGAGGGGGCCGGGGAACGAACACTGAAGCTTTCTTT. Translated, it gives CASSLGGGRGTNTEAFF. Looking up the rest from reference TRBV7-9 and TRBJ1-1 gives the full variable domain: DTGVSQNPRHKITKRGQNVTFRCDPISEHNRLYWYRQTLGQGPEFLTYFQNEAQLEKSRLLSDRFSAERPKGSFSTLEIQRTEQGDSAMYLCASSLGGGRGTNTEAFFGQGTRLTVV.